Included here is one TCR beta chain sequence, with context. Its antigen remains unidentified. No much larger clonotype is one base removed from it; base qualities were not supplied. CDR1 and CDR2 are drawn from the germline V gene: SGHTA, FQGNSA. Counted from cysteine to phenylalanine, this CDR3 has 14 amino acids. Here the CDR3 DNA is all that survives: 42 bases in frame from base 1. Trimming removed 6 bases from V and 0 bases from J, leaving 12 bases between the germline ends. The label giving this sample's time point can be read as: pre-treatment baseline. Blood samples were collected before treatment (T0) and at week 3 (W3), after the first cycle of checkpoint blockade. Except for a couple of patients with rapid clinical progression, response was assessed 12 weeks after the first infusion by RECIST 1.1; disease control meant complete response, partial response or stable disease. Patients with prior systemic cancer treatment, concomitant immunosuppressant therapy or synchronous other active malignancies were excluded. To track both circulating cells and T cell turnover, TCR beta was sequenced from bulk PBMC as well as from plasma cell-free DNA. PBMC were isolated from blood with Lymphoprep and SepMate tubes, followed by red cell lysis. QIAamp DNA Blood Mini kits were used to extract DNA from PBMC and sorted T cell subsets.

Every bulk PBMC sample was loaded with the same fixed amount of around 400 ng of DNA. The immunoSEQ TCRb Assay kit was used according to manufacturer instructions to amplify TCR beta CDR3 sequences from genomic DNA. The KAPA Library Quantification Kit for Illumina platforms was used to quantify pooled libraries by qPCR. Pooled libraries were sequenced on an Illumina NextSeq 500, clustered at roughly 0.6-1.2 pM. On the study's bioinformatics: The TCR data were analyzed using immunoSEQ ANALYZER and the R LymphoSeq package. A rearrangement efficiency score was calculated as productive divided by the sum of productive and non-productive CDR3 sequences. Within each patient, timepoints were compared pairwise for clonality, measured with the Gini coefficient, and for diversity, measured with the Renyi index at alpha=1. Clonal relatedness used an edit distance of 3, and repertoire similarity used the Bhattacharyya coefficient, both computed in LymphoSeq. Linear discriminant analysis on week-3 changes in clonality and diversity was built with the R MASS and caret packages to classify response. In its TCRdb copy, this immuneACCESS table keeps in-frame sequences only and misses some clones. Where compared with another copy, unresolved V genes explain less than half of these, and the others have no known cause. The V and J calls and the clone size are those of that table, but D and trimming were determined from the DNA. The table for this sample lists 12,000 or so clones; under 90% of them were counted only once. The biggest ten clones account for around 3.1% of the sample.

These data come from a study of blood T cell dynamics during melanoma immunotherapy (dated by TCRdb to 2018 to 2020). Regarding the complete study: Patients with metastatic melanoma were treated with first-line pembrolizumab or nivolumab plus ipilimumab as standard of care in the United Kingdom. To find early correlates of response, the study profiled the peripheral T cell receptor repertoires of patients with metastatic melanoma both before and after one cycle of checkpoint inhibitor therapy. A training cohort was formed from consecutive patients, and a further independent group of patients from the same centre was pooled into an external validation set.

Points the paper makes about the study in general: The study was unable to establish whether the T cell clones driving the repertoire changes were melanoma-specific or instead reflected general immune activation. Patients who later achieved disease control showed a bifurcated PBMC repertoire reorganization at W3, with increased clonality or increased diversity, unlike progressors. The relatively small sample size was acknowledged as potentially limiting generalization of the results.

Recombination joined TRBV7-2 with TRBJ2-7; TRBD1 is a possible D gene, resting on 5 matching bases. Here the sequenced sample was blood, taken from a patient treated with checkpoint blockade. The sequence derives from a human donor with melanoma. The CDR3: CASRHIRDSYEQYF. The nucleotide sequence reads as follows: TGTGCCAGCAGGCATATCAGGGACTCCTACGAGCAGTACTTC.